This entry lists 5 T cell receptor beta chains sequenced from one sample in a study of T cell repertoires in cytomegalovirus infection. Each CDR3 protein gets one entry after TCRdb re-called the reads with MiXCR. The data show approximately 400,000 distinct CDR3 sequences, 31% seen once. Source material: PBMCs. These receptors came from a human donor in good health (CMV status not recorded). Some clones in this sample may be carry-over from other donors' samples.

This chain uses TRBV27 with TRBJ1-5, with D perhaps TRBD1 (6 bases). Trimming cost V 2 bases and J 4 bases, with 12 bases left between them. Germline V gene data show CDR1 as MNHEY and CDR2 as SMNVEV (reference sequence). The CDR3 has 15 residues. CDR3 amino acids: CASSLREQGNQPQHF. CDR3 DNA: TGTGCCAGCAGTTTAAGGGAGCAGGGGAATCAGCCCCAGCATTTT.

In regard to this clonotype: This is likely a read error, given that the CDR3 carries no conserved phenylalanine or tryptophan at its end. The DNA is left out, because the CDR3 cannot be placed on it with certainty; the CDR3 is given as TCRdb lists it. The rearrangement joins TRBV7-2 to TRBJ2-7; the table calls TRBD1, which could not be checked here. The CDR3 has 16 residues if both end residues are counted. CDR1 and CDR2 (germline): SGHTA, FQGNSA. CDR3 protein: CASSSHPRQGSGEPYL.

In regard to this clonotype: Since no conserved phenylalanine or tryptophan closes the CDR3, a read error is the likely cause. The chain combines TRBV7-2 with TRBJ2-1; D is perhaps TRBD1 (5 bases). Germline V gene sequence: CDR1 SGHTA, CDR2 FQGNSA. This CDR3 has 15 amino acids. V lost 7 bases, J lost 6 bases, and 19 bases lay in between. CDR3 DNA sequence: TGTGCCAGCATCTCCCGCTTGGGGCAAGGCAATGAGCAGTTCTTA. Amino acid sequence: CASISRLGQGNEQFL.

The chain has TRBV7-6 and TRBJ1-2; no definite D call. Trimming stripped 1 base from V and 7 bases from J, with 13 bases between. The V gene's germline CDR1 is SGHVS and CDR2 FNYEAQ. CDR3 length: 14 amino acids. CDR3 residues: CASSLEGWGVGYTF. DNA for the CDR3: TGTGCCAGCAGCTTAGAGGGTTGGGGAGTTGGCTACACCTTC.

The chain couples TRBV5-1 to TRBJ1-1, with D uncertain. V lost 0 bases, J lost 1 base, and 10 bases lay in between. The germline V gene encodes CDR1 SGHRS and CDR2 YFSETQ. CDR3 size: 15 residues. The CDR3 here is CASSLVQASNTEAFF. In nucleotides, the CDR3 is TGCGCCAGCAGCTTGGTGCAGGCCTCGAACACTGAAGCTTTCTTT.